Below are 32 T cell receptor beta chains sequenced from a single sample in a study of CD8+ T cells in alopecia areata (dated by TCRdb to the late 2010s). The time point label, read with the paper, signifies: around 4 weeks on oral tofacitinib. According to the study, the label for this sample's treatment or condition signals: oral pan-JAK inhibitor, 5-10 mg twice daily. The library relied on the immunoSEQ multiplex PCR assay. To provide template for TCR sequencing, every sample had RNA extracted and reverse transcribed into cDNA. TCRdb mirrors the immuneACCESS table, restricted to in-frame sequences. Some clones are absent from its copies; in checked studies, under half trace to an unresolved V gene, and the reason for the others is unknown. This sample lists fewer than 250,000 clones; 55% to 70% were detected once. The ten biggest clones cover less than 0.8% of the sample. The input for sequencing was CD4+ T cells sorted from blood, taken at week 4, from a patient treated with tofacitinib. Receptors were obtained from a human donor with alopecia areata.

The chain combines TRBV28 with TRBJ2-1; D is undetermined. The CDR3 is 13 amino acids. The ends were cut back, 7 bases at V and 16 bases at J, with 23 bases in the middle. CDR1 is MDHEN, CDR2 SYDVKM, per germline. The CDR3 nucleotides are TGTGCCAGCACCATCAAAGGGTGGGCAAGGCGATTCTTC. It translates to CASTIKGWARRFF.

V usage is TRBV7-2 and J usage is TRBJ2-5; D is ambiguous. Germline lookup yields CDR1 SGHTA and CDR2 FQGNSA. CDR3 length equals 15 residues. V was trimmed by 1 base and J by 1 base, leaving 10 bases between them. CDR3 amino acids: CASSLDFSPQETQYF. The CDR3 DNA sequence: TGTGCCAGCAGCTTAGATTTCAGTCCCCAAGAGACCCAGTACTTC.

J is TRBJ1-2 and V is TRBV30; D unclear. The CDR3 has 12 residues. Looked up from germline, CDR1 is GTSNPN and CDR2 is SVGIG (reference sequence). V shed 0 bases and J shed 2 bases, with 4 bases lying between them. In DNA form, the CDR3 reads TGTGCCTGGAGTGTACAGAACTATGGCTACACCTTC. Translation: CAWSVQNYGYTF.

The V call is TRBV30, the J call TRBJ1-3; 7 bases align to TRBD1. Germline V lookup: CDR1 GTSNPN, CDR2 SVGIG (reference sequence). The CDR3 is 15 amino acids. With 4 bases clipped from V and 0 bases from J, the junction kept 6 bases outside the gene matches. CDR3 in DNA: TGTGCCTGGAACGGGCCAGGGGGCTCTGGAAACACCATATATTTT. Protein: CAWNGPGGSGNTIYF.

This clone occurred a few times. The gene calls are TRBV29-1 and TRBJ2-5, with 8 bases that match TRBD2. The CDR3 loop spans 11 amino acids. Germline loops: CDR1 SQVTM, CDR2 ANQGSEA. Written as DNA, the CDR3 is TGCGCGGGGGGTCTTAGAGAGACCCAGTACTTC. It yields the protein CAGGLRETQYF.

The CDR3 DNA reads TGTGCCAGCAGCCAAGGACGAATTCTCACAGATACGCAGTATTTT. It codes for CASSQGRILTDTQYF. The V call is TRBV14, the J call TRBJ2-3, with D hard to call. Trimming removed 1 base from V and 2 bases from J, with 10 bases in between. There are 15 residues in the CDR3. The germline V gene has CDR1 SGHDN and CDR2 FVKESK.

V and J are TRBV30 and TRBJ1-1; possibly TRBD1 for D (6 bases). This CDR3 is built from 13 residues. CDR1 is GTSNPN and CDR2 is SVGIG in the germline V gene (reference sequence). Trimming pared 3 bases from V and 1 base from J, leaving 9 bases between. In DNA, the CDR3 is TGTGCCTGGAGCCGGACAGCGAACACTGAAGCTTTCTTT. The encoded protein is CAWSRTANTEAFF.

This chain connects TRBV29-1 to TRBJ2-1, with D perhaps matching TRBD2 (6 bases). Germline V gene lookup returns CDR1 SQVTM and CDR2 ANQGSEA. This CDR3 contains 14 residues. Trimming stripped 7 bases from V and 0 bases from J, with 13 bases between. CDR3 residues: CSELSGVSYNEQFF. The DNA of the CDR3 is TGCAGCGAGTTATCGGGGGTCTCCTACAATGAGCAGTTCTTC.

The gene calls are TRBV5-1 and TRBJ1-2; D not certain. The germline V gene encodes CDR1 SGHRS and CDR2 YFSETQ. This CDR3 has 13 amino acids. Trimming stripped 4 bases from V and 6 bases from J, with 13 bases between. The CDR3 protein is CASSPRAGDGYTF. Here the CDR3 DNA reads TGCGCCAGCAGCCCGCGTGCTGGGGATGGCTACACCTTC.

Note on this clone: Other DNA sequences in the sample encode the same CDR3. The chain recombines TRBV29-1 with TRBJ2-7; TRBD1 might be the D (5 bases). V lost 6 bases and J lost 4, with 10 bases in between. CDR1 and CDR2 from the germline V gene are SQVTM and ANQGSEA. The CDR3 consists of 11 residues. For the CDR3, the DNA is TGCAGCGTCCGAAGGGGTTACGAGCAGTACTTC. The encoded protein is CSVRRGYEQYF.

This clone occurred a few times. This rearrangement joins TRBV18 to TRBJ2-2; D tentatively reads TRBD1 or TRBD2 (5 bases each). Germline CDR1 and CDR2: KGHSH and LQKENI. This CDR3 spans 13 amino acids. V was shortened by 0 bases and J by 7 bases, with 6 bases between the two germline ends. As DNA, the CDR3 is TGTGCCAGCTCACCACCGGGGGACGGGGAGCTGTTTTTT. Its protein product is CASSPPGDGELFF.

The chain has TRBV11-2 and TRBJ2-7, with D possibly called TRBD1 or TRBD2 (5 bases each). The CDR3 totals 15 residues. Trimming left V 3 bases short and J 9 bases short, with 21 bases between. Germline loops: CDR1 SGHAT, CDR2 FQNNGV. The CDR3 loop reads CASSFDTGTPRPQYF. The CDR3 DNA sequence: TGTGCCAGCAGCTTTGATACCGGGACGCCCCGTCCGCAGTACTTC.

The chain is built from TRBV19 and TRBJ2-7; 9 nucleotides line up with TRBD1. Germline CDR1 and CDR2: LNHDA and SQIVND (reference sequence). V gave up 3 bases and J gave up 5 bases; unmatched junction bases: 8. The CDR3 sequence is 15 residues long. The CDR3 loop is CASSISYRGLDEQYF. The CDR3 DNA reads TGTGCCAGTAGTATCTCGTACAGGGGGCTCGACGAGCAGTACTTC.

The chain uses TRBV4-3 and TRBJ2-7, with 12 bases aligning to TRBD2. This CDR3 comprises 15 residues. Looked up from germline, CDR1 is LGHNA and CDR2 is YSLEER. V shed 1 base, J shed 3 bases, and the junction held 1 base outside the gene matches. CDR3 sequence reads: CASSQGLAGDYEQYF. The CDR3 DNA reads as TGCGCCAGCAGCCAAGGACTAGCGGGAGACTACGAGCAGTACTTC.

The sample holds a few counts of this clone. V gene TRBV5-1 combines with J gene TRBJ1-4; no clear D. CDR3 size: 15 residues. Germline CDR1 and CDR2: SGHRS and YFSETQ. Trimming shortened V by 4 bases and J by 0 bases, and 10 bases separated the two germline ends. The DNA for the CDR3 is TGCGCCAGCAGCCCCGATGAGGCAACTAATGAAAAACTGTTTTTT. Residues: CASSPDEATNEKLFF.

This clone turned up a few times. The V gene is TRBV30, the J gene TRBJ1-1; possible D gene TRBD1, 6 bases. The CDR3 is 17 amino acids. V was shortened by 0 bases and J by 1 base, with 18 bases between the two germline ends. Germline CDR1 and CDR2: GTSNPN and SVGIG (reference sequence). CDR3 loop: CAWSVSGAMIKNTEAFF. The CDR3 coding sequence is TGTGCCTGGAGTGTATCGGGGGCGATGATAAAGAACACTGAAGCTTTCTTT.

As DNA, the CDR3 is TGTGCCAGCAGCGTAGATGTGGCGGAGACCCAGTACTTC. Translated, it gives CASSVDVAETQYF. V usage is TRBV9 and J usage is TRBJ2-5, with D unresolved. Germline V lookup: CDR1 SGDLS, CDR2 YYNGEE. The CDR3 sequence is 13 residues long. Trimming stripped 0 bases from V and 5 bases from J, with 8 bases between.

The CDR3 DNA is TGTGCCAGCGCCTCCTACAATGAGCAGTTCTTC. Protein product: CASASYNEQFF. This sequence joins TRBV25-1 and TRBJ2-1; D not certain. Per germline, CDR1 MGHDK and CDR2 SYGVNS. Trimming took off 8 bases at V and 0 bases at J, with 2 bases between the two ends. The CDR3 is 11 amino acids. Drawing the rest from reference TRBV25-1 and TRBJ2-1, the complete variable domain is EADIYQTPRYLVIGTGKKITLECSQTMGHDKMYWYQQDPGMELHLIHYSYGVNSTEKGDLSSESTVSRIRTEHFPLTLESARPSHTSQYLCASASYNEQFFGPGTRLTVL.

This clone was seen once. V gene TRBV7-2 combines with J gene TRBJ2-2; D uncertain. V was trimmed by 2 bases and J by 2 bases, leaving 6 bases between them. The CDR3 length is 14 residues. Looked up from germline, CDR1 is SGHTA and CDR2 is FQGNSA. The CDR3 here is CASSLYANTGELFF. The CDR3, as DNA: TGTGCCAGCAGCTTATACGCCAACACCGGGGAGCTGTTTTTT.

J is TRBJ2-1 and V is TRBV10-3; the D gene is possibly TRBD1 (6 bases). Trimming cost V 6 bases and J 4 bases, with 16 bases left between them. There are 15 residues in the CDR3. The V gene's germline CDR1 is ENHRY and CDR2 SYGVKD. The CDR3 DNA reads as TGTGCCATCAGACGAGCCGGGACAAAATACAATGAGCAGTTCTTC. Amino acid sequence: CAIRRAGTKYNEQFF.

Only a few counts were recorded for this clone. This chain joins TRBV7-8 and TRBJ2-7; TRBD1 is a possible D gene (5 bases). The CDR3 loop spans 12 amino acids. V lost 4 bases and J 6 bases, leaving 10 bases between the germline ends. Germline V CDR1 and CDR2: SGHVS, FQNEAQ. CDR3: CASSSSRVEQYF. The CDR3 DNA follows: TGTGCCAGCAGCTCGTCCAGGGTCGAGCAGTACTTC.

This chain joins TRBV7-2 and TRBJ2-7, with 8 bases fitting TRBD2. Germline-derived CDR1 and CDR2 are SGHTA and FQGNSA. Unmatched junction bases numbered 12, after V lost 1 base and J lost 13 bases. The CDR3 has 14 residues. The chain's CDR3 is CASSLESLAGWVYF. The CDR3 DNA follows: TGTGCCAGCAGCTTAGAGAGTCTAGCGGGTTGGGTTTACTTC.

The chain combines TRBV11-2 with TRBJ2-7; D is undetermined. The V end lost 1 base, the J end lost 2 bases, and 9 bases lay between the germline ends. Per germline, CDR1 SGHAT and CDR2 FQNNGV. This CDR3 region has 14 residues. CDR3 nucleotides: TGTGCCAGCAGCTTAGGGGGTCCTGCCTACGAGCAGTACTTC. It codes for CASSLGGPAYEQYF.

This rearrangement joins TRBV29-1 to TRBJ2-1; no reliable D call. Germline assignment: CDR1 SQVTM and CDR2 ANQGSEA. V dropped 4 bases and J dropped 5 bases, with 9 bases sitting between them. This CDR3 has 12 residues. The CDR3 DNA sequence: TGCAGCGTTGCCAGAGCAGACAATGAGCAGTTCTTC. Amino acid sequence: CSVARADNEQFF.

This chain uses TRBV6-1 with TRBJ2-3; unclear D gene. Germline lookup yields CDR1 MNHNS and CDR2 SASEGT. The length of the CDR3 is 15 residues. Trimming took 2 bases from V and 2 from J, leaving 11 bases between them. CDR3 sequence (DNA): TGTGCCAGCAGTGAATTGGGTTCGGACACAGATACGCAGTATTTT. It specifies CASSELGSDTDTQYF.

Only one count was recorded for this clone. The chain is built from TRBV11-2 and TRBJ2-3; 7 positions match TRBD2. The V gene end was trimmed by 6 bases and the J gene end by 2 bases; junction bases not matched to a gene: 8. The CDR3 spans 15 residues. Germline assignment: CDR1 SGHAT and CDR2 FQNNGV. The CDR3 sequence: CASRGSGGPTDTQYF. The CDR3 coding sequence is TGTGCCAGCAGAGGGTCGGGGGGACCCACAGATACGCAGTATTTT.

The CDR3 DNA sequence: TGTGCCACCAGCAGAGATAGGGGTTTAGAGAACATTCAGTACTTC. This codes for CATSRDRGLENIQYF. The chain uses TRBV15 and TRBJ2-4, with D perhaps TRBD1 (5 bases). V shed 0 bases and J shed 7 bases, with 13 bases lying between them. In germline, CDR1 is LNHNV, CDR2 YYDKDF (reference sequence). This CDR3 has 15 residues.

This clone came up once. V is TRBV29-1 and J is TRBJ2-3; 8 bases map to TRBD2. V lost 2 bases and J lost 2; bases outside the gene matches: 6. Per germline, CDR1 SQVTM and CDR2 ANQGSEA. CDR3 length: 15 amino acids. For the CDR3, the DNA is TGCAGCGTTGAACCCACTAGCGGAAACACAGATACGCAGTATTTT. Protein sequence: CSVEPTSGNTDTQYF.

In its sample, this clone was seen a few times. V and J are TRBV29-1 and TRBJ1-2; 7 nucleotides line up with TRBD1. From germline, CDR1 is SQVTM and CDR2 ANQGSEA. V gave up 0 bases and J gave up 5 bases; unmatched junction bases: 6. CDR3 length equals 14 residues. The CDR3 nucleotides are TGCAGCGTTGAAGATCTTCGCAGGGGGTATGGCTACACCTTC. Its translation: CSVEDLRRGYGYTF.

CDR3 in amino acids: CASSSGHILSTDTQYF. As DNA, the CDR3 is TGTGCCAGCAGCTCGGGACACATACTCAGCACAGATACGCAGTATTTT. J is TRBJ2-3 and V is TRBV11-1, with D tentatively TRBD1 (6 bases). Looked up from germline, CDR1 is SGHAT and CDR2 is FQDESV (reference sequence). This CDR3 is built from 16 residues. The germline V and J ends were trimmed by 4 bases and 0 bases, with 14 bases remaining between them.

In its sample, this clone was seen a few times. The J gene is TRBJ2-7, the V gene TRBV7-2; D remains unclear. CDR1 is SGHTA and CDR2 is FQGNSA in the germline V gene. The CDR3 sequence is 14 residues long. Trimming removed 2 bases from V and 2 bases from J, with 10 bases in between. In DNA, the CDR3 is TGTGCCAGCAGCTTACAGAGATACGCCTACGAGCAGTACTTC. It encodes CASSLQRYAYEQYF.

This rearrangement joins TRBV19 to TRBJ1-1; TRBD1 matches 9 bases. Germline CDR1 is LNHDA and CDR2 is SQIVND (reference sequence). The CDR3 contains 12 residues. Trimming took 8 bases from V and 9 from J; bases not matched to a gene: 7. The DNA of the CDR3 is TGTGCCAGTCGACTCGGACAGGGGAAAGCTTTCTTT. Amino acid sequence: CASRLGQGKAFF. Full variable domain (remainder filled in from reference TRBV19 and TRBJ1-1): DGGITQSPKYLFRKEGQNVTLSCEQNLNHDAMYWYRQDPGQGLRLIYYSQIVNDFQKGDIAEGYSVSREKKESFPLTVTSAQKNPTAFYLCASRLGQGKAFFGQGTRLTVV.